This T cell receptor (beta chain) was sequenced during a study of early T cells in non-severe SARS-CoV-2 infection. The overall study: Sequenced material consisted of bulk RNA (from unsorted whole blood), and chains were unpaired.

Tagging with unique molecular identifiers was applied to individual cDNA molecules. TCRdb reprocessed the 5' RACE reads with MiXCR, giving one entry per CDR3 protein. The sample consists of 30,000 to 40,000 distinct CDR3 sequences, over 8.5% of them appearing once. CDR1 DFQATT and CDR2 SNEGSKA come from the germline V gene (reference sequence). The ends lost 5 bases at V and 5 bases at J; junction bases unmatched: 6. The CDR3 sequence is 13 residues long. The sample was whole blood. The receptor was derived from an adult who was a healthcare worker with PCR-confirmed SARS-CoV-2 infection or an uninfected control (not recorded which). The V and J genes are TRBV20-1 and TRBJ2-5; 9 bases are shared with TRBD2. The CDR3 sequence: CSAPRGGLETQYF. Written as DNA, the CDR3 is TGCAGTGCTCCGCGGGGGGGGCTGGAGACCCAGTACTTC.